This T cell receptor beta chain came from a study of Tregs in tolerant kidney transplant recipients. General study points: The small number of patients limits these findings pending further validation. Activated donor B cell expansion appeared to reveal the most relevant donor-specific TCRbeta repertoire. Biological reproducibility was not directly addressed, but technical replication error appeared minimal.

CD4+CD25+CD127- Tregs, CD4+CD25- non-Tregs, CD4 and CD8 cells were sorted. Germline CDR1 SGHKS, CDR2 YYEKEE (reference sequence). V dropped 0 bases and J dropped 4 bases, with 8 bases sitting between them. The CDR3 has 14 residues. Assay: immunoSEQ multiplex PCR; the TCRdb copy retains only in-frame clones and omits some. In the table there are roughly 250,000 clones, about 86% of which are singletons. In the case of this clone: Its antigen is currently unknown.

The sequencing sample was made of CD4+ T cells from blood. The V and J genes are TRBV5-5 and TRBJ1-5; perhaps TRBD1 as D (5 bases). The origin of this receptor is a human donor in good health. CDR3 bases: TGTGCCAGCAGCTTGGAATGGGGGAATCAGCCCCAGCATTTT. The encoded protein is CASSLEWGNQPQHF.